Each of the 32 T cell receptor beta chains below was sequenced from the same sample in a study of blood T cell repertoires in COVID-19. Sequenced by immunoSEQ multiplex PCR; TCRdb stores in-frame clones only, minus some. Of 120,000 or so clones in the sample, just under 90% were seen once. The sample consisted of peripheral blood. The receptors come from a woman aged 50 to 60 with acute or convalescent COVID-19.

The chain recombines TRBV11-2 with TRBJ1-3, with D hard to call. CDR3 length: 11 amino acids. The germline V and J ends were trimmed by 5 bases and 10 bases, with 9 bases remaining between them. Germline values: CDR1 SGHAT, CDR2 FQNNGV. CDR3 nucleotides: TGTGCCAGCAGCCAGCCGGGGACCATATATTTT. This sequence encodes CASSQPGTIYF.

V gene TRBV7-9 combines with J gene TRBJ1-1, with a weak D call TRBD1 (6 bases). Trimming left V 5 bases short and J 6 bases short, with 16 bases between. Germline V gives CDR1 SEHNR, CDR2 FQNEAQ (reference sequence). The CDR3 has 14 residues. CDR3 DNA: TGTGCCAGCAGCCCAAAGGGGGGGAAGGCTGAAGCTTTCTTT. Translation gives CASSPKGGKAEAFF.

The chain uses TRBV30 and TRBJ2-7; 8 nucleotides line up with TRBD2. The CDR3 loop spans 14 amino acids. Germline CDR1 is GTSNPN and CDR2 is SVGIG (reference sequence). J lost 3 bases, V lost 2 bases, and 6 bases had no gene match. In DNA form, the CDR3 reads TGTGCCTGGAGTAGAAGCGGGGGTTACTACGAGCAGTACTTC. Protein product: CAWSRSGGYYEQYF.

This rearrangement joins TRBV21-1 to TRBJ1-2; the table gives TRBD1 as D, unverified against the DNA. TRBV21-1 is listed as a pseudogene. The CDR3 is 17 amino acids. The chain's CDR3 is CASSKVATAGVDDGYTF. As DNA, the CDR3 is TGTGCCAGCAGCAAAGTGGCTACGGCAGGGGTCGATGATGGCTACACCTTC.

This chain links TRBV10-3 with TRBJ1-2, with 8 bases lining up with TRBD1. V dropped 8 bases and J dropped 7; count of bases not matched to a gene: 9. This CDR3 comprises 13 residues. Germline-derived CDR1 and CDR2 are ENHRY and SYGVKD. CDR3 loop: CAIQGARNGGYTF. The CDR3 DNA reads TGTGCCATCCAGGGGGCAAGGAATGGTGGCTACACCTTC.

This chain connects TRBV27 to TRBJ1-1; tentative D call: TRBD1 (6 bases). Deletions cut 7 bases from V and 0 bases from J, with 15 bases between. CDR1 is MNHEY and CDR2 is SMNVEV in the germline V gene (reference sequence). This CDR3 comprises 15 residues. The CDR3, as DNA: TGTGCCAGCACAACAGGGTGGAAAATGAACACTGAAGCTTTCTTT. It translates to CASTTGWKMNTEAFF.

The genes are TRBV9 and TRBJ1-2; 8 bases match TRBD1. The CDR3 has 12 amino acids. CDR1 SGDLS and CDR2 YYNGEE come from the germline V gene. After removal of 2 bases from V and 7 bases from J, the junction contained 1 base not matched to a gene. CDR3 bases: TGTGCCAGCAGCGTGACAGGGGTTGGCTACACCTTC. Amino acids: CASSVTGVGYTF.

This chain connects TRBV7-2 to TRBJ1-5; TRBD1 is a possible D gene (5 bases). CDR1 SGHTA and CDR2 FQGNSA come from the germline V gene. The germline V and J ends were trimmed by 7 bases and 4 bases, with 11 bases remaining between them. The CDR3 is made up of 13 amino acids. This CDR3 reads CASTARGNQPQHF. CDR3 coding DNA: TGTGCCAGCACCGCACGGGGGAATCAGCCCCAGCATTTT. Based on the CDR3 plus reference TRBV7-2 and TRBJ1-5, the full variable domain is GAGVSQSPSNKVTEKGKDVELRCDPISGHTALYWYRQSLGQGLEFLIYFQGNSAPDKSGLPSDRFSAERTGGSVSTLTIQRTQQEDSAVYLCASTARGNQPQHFGDGTRLSIL.

The J gene is TRBJ2-7, the V gene TRBV30; TRBD2 is a possible D gene (6 bases). V lost 3 bases to trimming and J lost 7 bases, with 16 bases between them. The CDR3 has 13 residues. Germline CDR1 GTSNPN, CDR2 SVGIG (reference sequence). The CDR3 loop reads CAWSGGDSREQYF. For the CDR3, the DNA is TGTGCCTGGAGCGGCGGGGACTCTCGGGAGCAGTACTTC. Complete variable domain (other parts from reference TRBV30 and TRBJ2-7): SQTIHQWPATLVQPVGSPLSLECTVEGTSNPNLYWYRQAAGRGLQLLFYSVGIGQISSEVPQNLSASRPQDRQFILSSKKLLLSDSGFYLCAWSGGDSREQYFGPGTRLTVT.

The V call is TRBV18, the J call TRBJ2-2; weak D call: TRBD1 (5 bases). Trimming took 3 bases from V and 7 from J, leaving 12 bases between them. This CDR3 is 14 amino acids long. The germline V gene has CDR1 KGHSH and CDR2 LQKENI. The CDR3 reads CASSPGRADGELFF. In nucleotides, the CDR3 is TGTGCCAGCTCACCGGGCAGGGCTGACGGGGAGCTGTTTTTT. The full variable domain, with the rest looked up from reference TRBV18 and TRBJ2-2, is NAGVMQNPRHLVRRRGQEARLRCSPMKGHSHVYWYRQLPEEGLKFMVYLQKENIIDESGMPKERFSAEFPKEGPSILRIQQVVRGDSAAYFCASSPGRADGELFFGEGSRLTVL.

V usage is TRBV11-2 and J usage is TRBJ2-7; TRBD1 aligns across 8 bases. CDR1 SGHAT and CDR2 FQNNGV come from the germline V gene. This CDR3 is 14 amino acids long. V was pared by 10 bases and J by 3 bases, with 11 bases of the junction left unmatched. This CDR3 is CATQDRVIDYEQYF. The CDR3, as DNA: TGTGCCACCCAGGACAGGGTCATCGACTACGAGCAGTACTTC.

This chain links TRBV20-1 with TRBJ2-7; 9 nucleotides line up with TRBD2. Germline CDR1 is DFQATT and CDR2 is SNEGSKA (reference sequence). Unmatched junction bases numbered 8, after V lost 3 bases and J lost 2 bases. This CDR3 has 15 amino acids. The CDR3 loop is CSASPFLAGAYEQYF. DNA of the CDR3: TGCAGTGCTAGTCCCTTCTTAGCGGGAGCCTACGAGCAGTACTTC.

The rearrangement links TRBV5-1 to TRBJ1-2, with a weak D call TRBD1 (6 bases). This CDR3 contains 13 residues. The V and J ends lost 0 bases and 7 bases respectively, with 10 bases between them. CDR1 is SGHRS, CDR2 YFSETQ, per germline. This chain's CDR3 is CASSLEGDSGYTF. The CDR3 bases are TGCGCCAGCAGCTTGGAGGGGGATTCTGGCTACACCTTC.

This chain links TRBV7-2 with TRBJ2-5; D not resolved. Germline V CDR1 and CDR2: SGHTA, FQGNSA. Between the trimmed V and J ends, which lost 6 bases and 0 bases, there was a span of 14 bases. CDR3 length equals 15 residues. Here the CDR3 reads CASRQVPLYQETQYF. In nucleotides, the CDR3 is TGTGCCAGCAGGCAGGTACCCCTGTACCAAGAGACCCAGTACTTC.

The chain couples TRBV4-3 to TRBJ2-7; no firm D call. The V end lost 0 bases, the J end lost 2 bases, and 8 bases lay between the germline ends. Germline V gene data show CDR1 as LGHNA and CDR2 as YSLEER. CDR3 length: 14 amino acids. In DNA form, the CDR3 reads TGCGCCAGCAGCCAAGATTTACAGCCCTACGAGCAGTACTTC. Translated, it gives CASSQDLQPYEQYF.

CDR3 DNA: TGTGCCAGCAGCTCCGGACAGGGCCTCTACGAGCAGTACTTC. Translated, it gives CASSSGQGLYEQYF. The rearrangement uses TRBV7-2 and TRBJ2-7; TRBD1 matches at 8 bases. The trim removed 4 bases at V and 3 bases at J, leaving 5 bases unmatched. CDR3 length equals 14 residues. Germline V gene sequence: CDR1 SGHTA, CDR2 FQGNSA.

This rearrangement joins TRBV6-5 to TRBJ1-2; D perhaps matches TRBD1 (5 bases). The CDR3 has 12 residues. Trimming took off 6 bases at V and 7 bases at J, with 12 bases between the two ends. CDR1 and CDR2 from the germline V gene are MNHEY and SVGAGI. The CDR3 sequence is CASSPMGGGYTF. Here the CDR3 DNA reads TGTGCCAGCAGCCCGATGGGGGGTGGCTACACCTTC.

V and J are TRBV28 and TRBJ1-1; perhaps TRBD1 as D (5 bases). V was clipped by 1 base and J by 0 bases, with 18 bases between them. CDR3 size: 18 residues. The germline V gene encodes CDR1 MDHEN and CDR2 SYDVKM. The CDR3 region is CASSLYAGGVGMNTEAFF. The DNA for the CDR3 is TGTGCCAGCAGTTTATACGCGGGGGGGGTCGGCATGAACACTGAAGCTTTCTTT. The entire variable domain, with the rest obtained from reference TRBV28 and TRBJ1-1, is as follows: DVKVTQSSRYLVKRTGEKVFLECVQDMDHENMFWYRQDPGLGLRLIYFSYDVKMKEKGDIPEGYSVSREKKERFSLILESASTNQTSMYLCASSLYAGGVGMNTEAFFGQGTRLTVV.

V and J are TRBV9 and TRBJ1-1, with D unresolved. CDR1 and CDR2 from the germline V gene are SGDLS and YYNGEE. The V end lost 0 bases, the J end lost 4 bases, and 13 bases lay between the germline ends. The CDR3 is made up of 15 amino acids. The CDR3 DNA is TGTGCCAGCAGCGTAGGGCTCATTGGAGGCACTGAAGCTTTCTTT. It codes for CASSVGLIGGTEAFF.

The V call is TRBV7-3, the J call TRBJ1-2, with D perhaps TRBD1 (5 bases). Deletions cut 6 bases from V and 10 bases from J, with 21 bases between. This CDR3 has 14 amino acids. The germline gives CDR1 SGHTA, CDR2 FQGTGA. As DNA, the CDR3 is TGTGCCAGCAGTTCCAGGGAGGGGAACTCTGACTACACCTTC. This translates into CASSSREGNSDYTF.

J is TRBJ2-1 and V is TRBV27, with TRBD2 matching 11 bases. The ends lost 8 bases at V and 5 bases at J; junction bases unmatched: 8. This CDR3 has 15 amino acids. From germline, CDR1 is MNHEY and CDR2 SMNVEV (reference sequence). The CDR3 here is CASRALAGGHNEQFF. The CDR3 nucleotides are TGTGCCAGCCGTGCCCTAGCGGGAGGCCACAATGAGCAGTTCTTC.

The chain couples TRBV9 to TRBJ2-7, with 14 bases fitting TRBD2. Trimming removed 3 bases from V and 3 bases from J; junction bases left unmatched: 2. Germline V gives CDR1 SGDLS, CDR2 YYNGEE. CDR3 length equals 15 residues. The CDR3 sequence: CASSGGLAGVYEQYF. CDR3 bases: TGTGCCAGCAGCGGGGGACTAGCGGGAGTCTACGAGCAGTACTTC.

J is TRBJ1-2 and V is TRBV7-9; 7 nucleotides line up with TRBD1. CDR1 SEHNR and CDR2 FQNEAQ come from the germline V gene (reference sequence). The CDR3 sequence is 14 residues long. After removal of 5 bases from V and 5 bases from J, the junction contained 8 bases not matched to a gene. The CDR3 region is CASSPQGRGYGYTF. CDR3 nucleotides: TGTGCCAGCAGCCCACAGGGGCGAGGATATGGCTACACCTTC.

The V call is TRBV7-2, the J call TRBJ2-5; D possibly corresponds to TRBD1 (5 bases). Trimming cost V 3 bases and J 3 bases, with 11 bases left between them. This CDR3 has 14 amino acids. The germline gives CDR1 SGHTA, CDR2 FQGNSA. CDR3 nucleotides: TGTGCCAGCAGCTTTTTTGGGGCTGAAGAGACCCAGTACTTC. This encodes CASSFFGAEETQYF.

The genes are TRBV29-1 and TRBJ1-2; a possible D gene is TRBD1 (5 bases). This CDR3 has 13 amino acids. CDR1 and CDR2 (germline): SQVTM, ANQGSEA. V lost 4 bases and J 3 bases, leaving 12 bases between the germline ends. CDR3 DNA: TGCAGCGTTGCGGACACCTTTTACTATGGCTACACCTTC. It translates to CSVADTFYYGYTF. The entire variable domain, with the rest obtained from reference TRBV29-1 and TRBJ1-2, is as follows: SAVISQKPSRDICQRGTSLTIQCQVDSQVTMMFWYRQQPGQSLTLIATANQGSEATYESGFVIDKFPISRPNLTFSTLTVSNMSPEDSSIYLCSVADTFYYGYTFGSGTRLTVV.

This clone was seen a handful of times. V gene TRBV27 combines with J gene TRBJ1-1; D perhaps matches TRBD1 (6 bases). CDR1 is MNHEY, CDR2 SMNVEV, per germline (reference sequence). This CDR3 has 14 residues. Trimming removed 7 bases at V and 4 bases at J, with 16 bases between. DNA of the CDR3: TGTGCCAGCATACCAAACAGGGTGGGCACTGAAGCTTTCTTT. This gives the protein CASIPNRVGTEAFF.

The chain has TRBV6-5 and TRBJ2-1, with 10 bases that match TRBD2. This CDR3 spans 15 amino acids. V was clipped by 8 bases and J by 7 bases; unmatched bases: 11. CDR1 is MNHEY and CDR2 is SVGAGI in the germline V gene. CDR3: CASQHLAGGRNEQFF. The CDR3 bases are TGTGCCAGCCAACACTTAGCGGGAGGAAGAAATGAGCAGTTCTTC.

This rearrangement joins TRBV2 to TRBJ2-5, with TRBD1 identical over 9 bases. The CDR3 spans 15 residues. The V and J ends lost 6 bases and 5 bases, in that order; junction bases with no gene match: 10. Germline lookup yields CDR1 SNHLY and CDR2 FYNNEI. The CDR3 DNA reads as TGTGCCAGCAGCTACAGGGGGACAGGGATTGAGACCCAGTACTTC. Its translation: CASSYRGTGIETQYF.

The CDR3 is CATSRAFAAGGEKLFF. The CDR3 DNA sequence: TGTGCCACCAGCAGAGCATTCGCGGCTGGCGGTGAAAAACTGTTTTTT. The chain recombines TRBV15 with TRBJ1-4; D is undetermined. Trimming pared 1 base from V and 7 bases from J, leaving 16 bases between. Germline assignment: CDR1 LNHNV and CDR2 YYDKDF (reference sequence). The CDR3 loop spans 16 amino acids.

The chain employs TRBV2 and TRBJ1-2, with a possible D match to TRBD1 (5 bases). CDR3 length: 13 amino acids. Germline V gene sequence: CDR1 SNHLY, CDR2 FYNNEI. The V end was cut by 8 bases, the J end by 4 bases, with 14 bases between. The CDR3 bases are TGTGCCAGCGCCGGGACTATGTTCTATGGCTACACCTTC. Residues: CASAGTMFYGYTF.

The rearrangement joins TRBV5-6 to TRBJ1-3, with D possibly being TRBD1 (6 bases). Germline V gene data show CDR1 as SGHDT and CDR2 as YYEEEE. The V and J ends lost 4 bases and 4 bases respectively, with 12 bases between them. The CDR3 has 14 amino acids. Here the CDR3 DNA reads TGTGCCAGCAGCGAACAGGGAACCGGAAACACCATATATTTT. Protein sequence: CASSEQGTGNTIYF.

This clone was detected once. The V and J genes are TRBV6-2 or TRBV6-3 and TRBJ1-1; possible D gene TRBD1, 6 bases. The V gene's germline CDR1 is MNHEY and CDR2 SVGEGT. This CDR3 is 13 amino acids long. The ends were cut back, 10 bases at V and 2 bases at J, with 14 bases in the middle. The CDR3 nucleotides are TGTGCCATCCGCCCGGGACAAAACACTGAAGCTTTCTTT. Encoded protein: CAIRPGQNTEAFF.